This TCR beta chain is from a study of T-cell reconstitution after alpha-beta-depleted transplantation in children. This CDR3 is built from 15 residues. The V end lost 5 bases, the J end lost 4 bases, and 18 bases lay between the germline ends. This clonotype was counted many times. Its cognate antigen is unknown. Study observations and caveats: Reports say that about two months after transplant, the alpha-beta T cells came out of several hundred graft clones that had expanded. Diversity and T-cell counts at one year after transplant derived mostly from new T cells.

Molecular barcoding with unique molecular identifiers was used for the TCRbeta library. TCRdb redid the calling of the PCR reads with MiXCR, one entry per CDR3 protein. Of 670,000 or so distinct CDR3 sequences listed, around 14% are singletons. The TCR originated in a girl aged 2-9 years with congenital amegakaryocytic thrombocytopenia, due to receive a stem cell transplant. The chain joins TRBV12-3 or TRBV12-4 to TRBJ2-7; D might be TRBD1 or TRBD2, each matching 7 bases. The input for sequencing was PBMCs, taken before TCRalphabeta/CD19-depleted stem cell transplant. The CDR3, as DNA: TGTGCCAGCAGTGGGGAGGGGGCTCAACCTTACGAGCAGTACTTC. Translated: CASSGEGAQPYEQYF.